The clone carrying this T cell receptor (beta chain) was seen a few times. The CDR3 sequence is 16 residues long. Germline CDR1 MDHEN, CDR2 SYDVKM. V gave up 5 bases and J gave up 3 bases, with 14 bases separating them. This sample was included in a study of blood T cell repertoires in COVID-19. Generated by immunoSEQ multiplex PCR, the TCRdb table keeps only in-frame clones and is missing some. The sample has approximately 55,000 clones; about nine tenths are singletons. Specimen: peripheral blood. The origin of this receptor is a man over 45 with active COVID-19. The gene calls are TRBV28 and TRBJ1-6, with D perhaps matching TRBD1 (6 bases). The CDR3 DNA reads TGTGCCAGCAGTACCACAGGGACCCTCTATAATTCACCCCTCCACTTT. This codes for CASSTTGTLYNSPLHF.